Each of the 24 T cell receptor beta chains below was sequenced from the same sample in a study of human versus mouse CDR3 diversity and MHC coevolution. Assay used: immunoSEQ multiplex PCR; TCRdb lists only in-frame clones, some missing. The repertoire holds roughly 80,000 clones, 85% to 95% seen once, with about 0.14% in the top ten. The sequenced material came from naive CD4+ T cells from blood. As to subset: CD45RO-negative CD62L-positive naive CD4 T cells. The source is a person aged 30-70 years in good health.

The chain has TRBV4-1 and TRBJ2-7, with D perhaps matching TRBD2 (7 bases). Germline V CDR1 and CDR2: MGHRA, YSYEKL. The CDR3 length is 16 residues. V was pared by 0 bases and J by 4 bases, with 16 bases between. CDR3 sequence (DNA): TGCGCCAGCAGCCAAGACCGGGGGGCTAGCGGTTACGAGCAGTACTTC. Translation: CASSQDRGASGYEQYF.

This chain links TRBV5-4 with TRBJ2-2, with TRBD1 matching 7 bases. After removal of 3 bases from V and 0 bases from J, the junction contained 11 bases not matched to a gene. The germline gives CDR1 SGHNT, CDR2 YYREEE (reference sequence). The CDR3 is 18 amino acids. CDR3 protein: CASSSTPGQNSNTGELFF. The DNA of the CDR3 is TGTGCCAGCAGCTCGACCCCGGGACAGAATTCGAACACCGGGGAGCTGTTTTTT.

This rearrangement joins TRBV27 to TRBJ2-1, with D possibly TRBD2 on 6 matching bases. Trimming left V 3 bases short and J 0 bases short, with 12 bases between. The germline gives CDR1 MNHEY, CDR2 SMNVEV (reference sequence). The CDR3 has 16 residues. CDR3 residues: CASSFGGKGSYNEQFF. DNA of the CDR3: TGTGCCAGCAGTTTTGGCGGGAAAGGCTCCTACAATGAGCAGTTCTTC.

The rearrangement joins TRBV27 to TRBJ2-2, with 7 nucleotides matching TRBD1. Trimming removed 10 bases from V and 0 bases from J; junction bases left unmatched: 8. This CDR3 region has 15 residues. Germline V gives CDR1 MNHEY, CDR2 SMNVEV (reference sequence). The CDR3 sequence: CATQTGAPNTGELFF. CDR3 coding DNA: TGTGCCACCCAAACAGGGGCTCCGAACACCGGGGAGCTGTTTTTT.

The genes are TRBV7-8 and TRBJ2-5, with 7 nucleotides matching TRBD2. This CDR3 contains 16 residues. The V gene end was trimmed by 8 bases and the J gene end by 1 base; junction bases not matched to a gene: 13. Germline V CDR1 and CDR2: SGHVS, FQNEAQ. CDR3 coding DNA: TGTGCCAGCGGATTCAGCGCTGGGACTACCCAAGAGACCCAGTACTTC. Translation gives CASGFSAGTTQETQYF. The complete variable domain, with remaining parts taken from reference TRBV7-8 and TRBJ2-5, reads GAGVSQSPRYKVAKRGQDVALRCDPISGHVSLFWYQQALGQGPEFLTYFQNEAQLDKSGLPSDRFFAERPEGSVSTLKIQRTQQEDSAVYLCASGFSAGTTQETQYFGPGTRLLVL.

The chain joins TRBV4-1 to TRBJ2-1; the D is unclear. The V end was cut by 0 bases, the J end by 2 bases, with 11 bases between. The germline V gene has CDR1 MGHRA and CDR2 YSYEKL. This CDR3 is 16 amino acids long. The DNA for the CDR3 is TGCGCCAGCAGCCAAGATCTGGCGGAACCCTACAATGAGCAGTTCTTC. Translated, it gives CASSQDLAEPYNEQFF.

The V gene is TRBV7-2, the J gene TRBJ1-5; D perhaps matches TRBD1 (5 bases). The CDR3 loop spans 15 amino acids. Trimming left V 0 bases short and J 4 bases short, with 10 bases between. Germline V gene data show CDR1 as SGHTA and CDR2 as FQGNSA. The CDR3 nucleotides read TGTGCCAGCAGCTTAGCTGGGGGGGGTAATCAGCCCCAGCATTTT. It is translated as CASSLAGGGNQPQHF.

The V and J genes are TRBV10-3 and TRBJ2-1; 10 bases map to TRBD1. Germline values: CDR1 ENHRY, CDR2 SYGVKD. The V and J ends lost 4 bases and 5 bases, in that order; junction bases with no gene match: 5. The CDR3 runs 15 residues. CDR3 in DNA: TGTGCCATCAGTGCGGGACAGGGGAAGGACAATGAGCAGTTCTTC. Its translation is CAISAGQGKDNEQFF.

The chain has TRBV5-1 and TRBJ1-2; TRBD1 aligns across 7 bases. V gave up 4 bases and J gave up 8 bases; unmatched junction bases: 14. Germline V CDR1 and CDR2: SGHRS, YFSETQ. This CDR3 is built from 15 residues. In DNA form, the CDR3 reads TGCGCCAGCAGCGACCGACAGGGATCGGGGCGCGGCTACACCTTC. This gives the protein CASSDRQGSGRGYTF.

The J gene is TRBJ2-1, the V gene TRBV9, with D unclear. The germline V and J ends were trimmed by 1 base and 1 base, with 9 bases remaining between them. Per the germline V gene, CDR1 is SGDLS and CDR2 is YYNGEE. The CDR3 consists of 15 residues. The CDR3 spells CASSVLPNSYNEQFF. CDR3 in DNA: TGTGCCAGCAGCGTACTACCCAATTCCTACAATGAGCAGTTCTTC.

This chain uses TRBV11-2 with TRBJ1-4; D remains ambiguous. V was cut by 1 base and J by 8 bases, with 14 bases left in between. The CDR3 is 15 amino acids. In germline, CDR1 is SGHAT, CDR2 FQNNGV. This CDR3 is CASSLVVAMEEKLFF. The CDR3 DNA follows: TGTGCCAGCAGCTTAGTTGTGGCCATGGAGGAAAAACTGTTTTTT.

The chain couples TRBV30 to TRBJ1-2, with D maybe TRBD1 (5 bases). This CDR3 has 14 residues. Germline V CDR1 and CDR2: GTSNPN, SVGIG (reference sequence). Trimming pared 0 bases from V and 6 bases from J, leaving 14 bases between. The DNA of the CDR3 is TGTGCCTGGAGTGTCCCAGGGCTGAGTGATGGCTACACCTTC. Encoded protein: CAWSVPGLSDGYTF.

The chain uses TRBV6-6 and TRBJ1-2; 8 nucleotides align to TRBD1. The CDR3 has 15 residues. Germline trimming cut 6 bases from V and 5 bases from J; bases unmatched to any gene: 11. Germline V lookup: CDR1 MNHNY, CDR2 SVGAGI (reference sequence). The CDR3 region is CASSQGQELGYGYTF. In DNA, the CDR3 is TGTGCCAGCAGCCAGGGACAGGAACTTGGTTATGGCTACACCTTC.

V is TRBV11-2 and J is TRBJ2-1; D is possibly TRBD2 (7 bases). CDR1 is SGHAT and CDR2 is FQNNGV in the germline V gene. The length of the CDR3 is 16 residues. The V gene lost 5 bases and the J gene lost 4 bases, with 18 bases spanning the gap. Here the CDR3 reads CASSGRGAYSYNEQFF. The CDR3 DNA reads TGTGCCAGCAGCGGTCGGGGGGCCTATTCATACAATGAGCAGTTCTTC.

CDR3 sequence reads: CASSLNTGELFF. DNA for the CDR3: TGTGCCAGCAGCCTAAACACCGGGGAGCTGTTTTTT. The rearrangement uses TRBV7-6 and TRBJ2-2, with no clear D. CDR3 length equals 12 residues. V lost 5 bases and J lost 2, with 3 bases in between. Per germline, CDR1 SGHVS and CDR2 FNYEAQ.

The chain links TRBV19 to TRBJ1-2; D is unresolved. V lost 4 bases, J lost 2 bases, and 8 bases lay in between. The V gene's germline CDR1 is LNHDA and CDR2 SQIVND (reference sequence). This CDR3 has 13 amino acids. CDR3 DNA sequence: TGTGCCAGTAGTAACAGTGGGAACTATGGCTACACCTTC. Translated: CASSNSGNYGYTF.

V gene TRBV27 combines with J gene TRBJ1-1; maybe TRBD1 (6 bases). CDR1 MNHEY and CDR2 SMNVEV come from the germline V gene (reference sequence). This CDR3 spans 14 amino acids. The V gene lost 6 bases and the J gene lost 0 bases, with 11 bases spanning the gap. The CDR3 loop is CASRTTGLNTEAFF. The CDR3 nucleotides read TGTGCCAGCAGGACAACAGGGCTGAACACTGAAGCTTTCTTT.

CDR3 sequence reads: CASSRQDSNQPQHF. The CDR3 coding sequence is TGTGCCAGCAGCCGACAAGATAGCAATCAGCCCCAGCATTTT. The chain carries TRBV9 and TRBJ1-5; D is undetermined. The germline V gene encodes CDR1 SGDLS and CDR2 YYNGEE. The V end was cut by 4 bases, the J end by 0 bases, with 8 bases between. CDR3 length: 14 amino acids. The variable domain in full, completed from reference TRBV9 and TRBJ1-5, reads DSGVTQTPKHLITATGQRVTLRCSPRSGDLSVYWYQQSLDQGLQFLIQYYNGEERAKGNILERFSAQQFPDLHSELNLSSLELGDSALYFCASSRQDSNQPQHFGDGTRLSIL.

This rearrangement joins TRBV4-2 to TRBJ2-4, with D perhaps matching TRBD2 (6 bases). V was trimmed by 4 bases and J by 1 base, leaving 14 bases between them. Germline V CDR1 and CDR2: LGHNA, YNFKEQ. This CDR3 is 16 amino acids long. CDR3 loop: CASSPPFRGAKNIQYF. CDR3 coding DNA: TGTGCCAGCAGCCCGCCATTCCGGGGGGCCAAAAACATTCAGTACTTC.

The V and J genes are TRBV6-1 and TRBJ2-2; TRBD2 matches at 7 bases. The CDR3 is made up of 13 amino acids. CDR1 and CDR2 (germline): MNHNS, SASEGT. The junction had 2 bases not matched to a gene; V was cut back by 8 bases and J by 2 bases. The CDR3 nucleotides are TGTGCCAGCGGGACTACTAACACCGGGGAGCTGTTTTTT. This encodes CASGTTNTGELFF.

The chain links TRBV15 to TRBJ1-2; a weak D match, TRBD1 (5 bases). The length of the CDR3 is 15 residues. Trimming took off 5 bases at V and 0 bases at J, with 13 bases between the two ends. The V gene's germline CDR1 is LNHNV and CDR2 YYDKDF (reference sequence). The CDR3 is CATSSPETANYGYTF. The DNA of the CDR3 is TGTGCCACCAGCTCGCCTGAGACAGCTAACTATGGCTACACCTTC.

This chain connects TRBV11-2 to TRBJ1-4; maybe TRBD1 (6 bases). Trimming stripped 4 bases from V and 3 bases from J, with 12 bases between. This CDR3 has 15 amino acids. Germline values: CDR1 SGHAT, CDR2 FQNNGV. The CDR3 protein is CASSSLQGPNEKLFF. CDR3 bases: TGTGCCAGCAGCTCTTTACAGGGCCCTAATGAAAAACTGTTTTTT.

J is TRBJ1-5 and V is TRBV28; weak D call: TRBD1 (5 bases). Trimming pared 6 bases from V and 3 bases from J, leaving 15 bases between. The germline V gene encodes CDR1 MDHEN and CDR2 SYDVKM. The CDR3 covers 15 residues. The CDR3: CASSPQGGNNQPQHF. CDR3 DNA: TGTGCCAGCAGCCCGCAGGGAGGGAACAATCAGCCCCAGCATTTT.

This chain connects TRBV5-1 to TRBJ1-2; 7 nucleotides line up with TRBD1. CDR3 length: 15 amino acids. Trimming cost V 4 bases and J 2 bases; bases outside gene matches: 8. CDR1 and CDR2 (germline): SGHRS, YFSETQ. CDR3 sequence reads: CASSPGTAENYGYTF. The DNA of the CDR3 is TGCGCCAGCAGCCCCGGGACAGCCGAGAACTATGGCTACACCTTC.